This TCR beta chain was recorded in a study of blood T cell repertoires in COVID-19 (dated by TCRdb to 2018 to 2020). Concerning the study at large: Samples covering the acute and convalescent phases of COVID-19 were provided by collaborators in the United States, Italy and Spain. A freely available public database, intended as a resource for researchers studying the immune response to SARS-CoV-2, is where the repertoires were released. The material from the prospective study consisted of cDNA or gDNA derived from T cells, B-cell-depleted T cells, or PBMCs. Subjects who had been exposed to COVID-19, were actively infected with it, or had recovered from it provided the deeply sampled blood TCRbeta repertoires that made up the dataset. Samples were obtained from the ongoing ImmuneRACE study (first 160 participants) and from roughly 1,300 subjects provided by 6 global collaborators. Where available, HLA class I and class II types were obtained from metadata supplied by the sample provider rather than from assay-based typing. A de-identified subject ID, COVID-19 status, age in years and sex were almost always included in the sample metadata.

Collaborating institutions collected whole blood in K2EDTA tubes following their own protocols. For TCRbeta analysis, collaborators shipped samples as frozen whole blood, isolated PBMCs, or DNA extracted from either of those sample types. TCRbeta CDR3 regions were amplified from genomic DNA by means of the immunoSEQ Assay, a bias-controlled multiplex PCR. The published analysis was carried out like this. The number of nucleated cells in each sample was estimated by amplification of reference gene primers within the assay. To quantify the absolute abundance of each unique TCRbeta CDR3 rearrangement, sequence reads were collapsed and filtered. For each sample, productive Simpson clonality was calculated as the square root of Simpson's diversity index across productive rearrangements. Imported from immuneACCESS, the table was reduced by TCRdb to in-frame sequences with V and J called. These copies leave out some clones; in studies compared against another copy, an unresolved V gene accounts for under half, and the cause of the remainder is not known. D and trimming were read from the DNA, whereas the V and J calls and clone size are those reported in that table. This sample gives under 150,000 clones in total; over 70% of them show up just once. The top ten constitute approximately 1.5% of the sample.

After removal of 4 bases from V and 2 bases from J, the junction retains 10 bases not matched to a gene. Reading the germline V gene (reference sequence) gives CDR1 LNHDA and CDR2 SQIVND. The CDR3 contains 17 residues, cysteine and phenylalanine counted. Only the CDR3 DNA is retained, 51 bases long and in frame from the first base. Concerning this clone: The antigen it recognizes is unknown. No base quality information exists; no much larger clone differs at one position.

General findings and caveats noted by the study authors: How much clinical and demographic metadata was included differed by source and by participant, and the metadata was provided uncurated.

The sequence was obtained from a man aged 50-59 years with acute or convalescent COVID-19. Recombination linked TRBV19 to TRBJ1-3, with 8 bases in between that match TRBD1. Sequencing was performed on peripheral blood. The CDR3 region has the sequence CASSRESGQGAGNTIYF. The nucleotide sequence is TGTGCCAGTAGTAGGGAATCCGGACAGGGAGCTGGAAACACCATATATTTT.